These T cell receptor beta chains were read from a single sample in a study of early T cells in non-severe SARS-CoV-2 infection. Each CDR3 protein gets one entry after TCRdb re-called the 5' RACE reads with MiXCR. This sample yields over 60,000 distinct CDR3 sequences, of which 9.5% to 13% are seen a single time; about 7.1% belongs to the top ten. Sequenced material: whole blood, taken at baseline. The receptor source for this set is an adult who was a healthcare worker with PCR-confirmed SARS-CoV-2 infection or an uninfected control (not recorded which). Each CDR3 is given with its conserved first and last residue. A D gene is named only where the DNA matches it firmly. Clone size is stated in some rows and not others, as once, few, many or a class when expanded.

clone_size	v_call	d_call	j_call	cdr3_aa	cdr3_nt
many	TRBV4-3	NA	TRBJ2-7	CASSQDWSAPYEQYF	TGCGCCAGCAGCCAAGATTGGAGTGCGCCCTACGAGCAGTACTTC
few	TRBV3-1	NA	TRBJ2-2	CASSQGGVNTGELFF	TGTGCCAGCAGCCAAGGCGGGGTGAACACCGGGGAGCTGTTTTTT
few	TRBV2	TRBD1	TRBJ2-2	CASTRQGTGELFF	TGTGCCAGCACCAGACAGGGCACCGGGGAGCTGTTTTTT
many	TRBV20-1	NA	TRBJ1-5	CSARRSEGPQHF	TGCAGTGCTAGAAGGTCCGAGGGGCCCCAGCATTTT
NA	TRBV30	NA	TRBJ1-2	CAWSQGEGYTF	TGTGCCTGGAGTCAAGGGGAGGGCTACACCTTC
few	TRBV9	NA	TRBJ1-2	CASSALSGSYYGYTF	TGTGCCAGCAGCGCCTTGTCCGGGTCCTACTATGGCTACACCTTC
many	TRBV4-3	NA	TRBJ1-6	CASSQERNYNSPLHF	TGCGCCAGCAGCCAAGAAAGAAACTATAATTCACCCCTCCACTTT
many	TRBV20-1	NA	TRBJ2-7	CSARDRGGGYEQYF	TGCAGTGCTAGAGATCGTGGGGGCGGCTACGAGCAGTACTTC
NA	TRBV18	NA	TRBJ2-4	CASSPEGVTRNIQYF	TGTGCCAGCTCACCGGAGGGGGTGACGAGAAACATTCAGTACTTC
NA	TRBV6-2/TRBV6-3	NA	TRBJ2-7	CASSYIQGYEQYF	TGTGCCAGCAGTTACATCCAGGGTTACGAGCAGTACTTC
many	TRBV7-9	NA	TRBJ1-1	CASSFSQGYEAFF	TGTGCCAGCAGCTTCAGTCAGGGGTACGAAGCTTTCTTT
many	TRBV7-9	NA	TRBJ2-1	CASSLGGLIHEQFF	TGTGCCAGCAGCTTAGGGGGACTTATCCATGAGCAGTTCTTC
NA	TRBV20-1	NA	TRBJ2-3	CSASIDTQYF	TGCAGTGCCTCGATAGATACGCAGTATTTT
few	TRBV28	NA	TRBJ2-5	CASSFGARPETQYF	TGTGCCAGCAGTTTCGGGGCTCGACCAGAGACCCAGTACTTC
NA	TRBV12-3/TRBV12-4	NA	TRBJ1-1	CASRGWGEAEAFF	TGTGCCAGCAGGGGATGGGGCGAAGCTGAAGCTTTCTTT
NA	TRBV10-3	TRBD1	TRBJ1-3	CATGGQGVIGNTIYF	TGTGCCACCGGGGGACAGGGTGTAATCGGAAACACCATATATTTT
NA	TRBV24-1	NA	TRBJ1-2	CATSDWDSGGYTF	TGTGCCACCAGTGACTGGGACTCCGGTGGCTACACCTTC
NA	TRBV11-2	TRBD1	TRBJ1-1	CASSYRQGNTEAFF	TGTGCCAGCAGCTACCGACAGGGAAACACTGAAGCTTTCTTT
many	TRBV5-1	NA	TRBJ2-1	CASSLVGYNEQFF	TGCGCCAGCAGCTTGGTGGGGTACAATGAGCAGTTCTTC
NA	TRBV11-2	TRBD2	TRBJ2-5	CASSLRGTQETQYF	TGTGCCAGCAGCTTGCGGGGGACCCAAGAGACCCAGTACTTC
many	TRBV12-5	NA	TRBJ2-3	CASGPGRDTDTQYF	TGTGCTAGTGGTCCCGGACGAGACACAGATACGCAGTATTTT
many	TRBV7-3	NA	TRBJ1-2	CASSPGARYTF	TGTGCCAGCAGCCCGGGGGCTCGCTACACCTTC
NA	TRBV5-6	NA	TRBJ2-1	CASSLVLGREGGNEQFF	TGTGCCAGCAGCTTGGTGTTAGGAAGAGAAGGAGGCAATGAGCAGTTCTTC
NA	TRBV30	TRBD2	TRBJ2-4	CAWTSGGLNIQYF	TGTGCCTGGACTAGCGGAGGGTTAAACATTCAGTACTTC
NA	TRBV6-6	NA	TRBJ2-7	CATLGPTLRSYEQYF	TGTGCCACCTTGGGGCCAACCTTAAGGTCCTACGAGCAGTACTTC
many	TRBV2	NA	TRBJ1-2	CASGATNYGYTF	TGTGCCAGCGGGGCCACCAACTATGGCTACACCTTC
few	TRBV9	TRBD1	TRBJ2-4	CASSVEGQLKNIQYF	TGTGCCAGCAGCGTAGAGGGACAGTTAAAAAACATTCAGTACTTC
few	TRBV20-1	NA	TRBJ2-2	CSAEIRAGELFF	TGCAGTGCTGAGATTAGGGCCGGGGAGCTGTTTTTT
NA	TRBV20-1	TRBD2	TRBJ2-3	CSASWRLAGGRTQYF	TGCAGTGCTAGTTGGCGCCTAGCGGGGGGGAGGACGCAGTATTTT
NA	TRBV19	TRBD1	TRBJ2-3	CATKDRGSRYTDTQYF	TGTGCCACCAAGGACAGGGGAAGCCGTTACACAGATACGCAGTATTTT
NA	TRBV7-7	NA	TRBJ2-3	CASSFEGGCTDTQYF	TGTGCCAGCAGCTTTGAAGGTGGTTGCACAGATACGCAGTATTTT
many	TRBV7-2	TRBD2	TRBJ2-1	CASSNLRLAGTYNEQFF	TGTGCCAGCAGCAATTTAAGACTAGCGGGGACTTACAATGAGCAGTTCTTC
NA	TRBV11-2	NA	TRBJ2-6	CASSLVMGAGANVLTF	TGTGCCAGCAGCTTAGTGATGGGGGCAGGGGCCAACGTCCTGACTTTC
few	TRBV19	NA	TRBJ1-4	CASSVRDTGEKLFF	TGTGCCAGTAGTGTCCGGGACACTGGTGAAAAACTGTTTTTT
many	TRBV4-3	NA	TRBJ2-7	CASSQDLTPRQNGGYEQYF	TGCGCCAGCAGCCAAGATCTGACCCCCCGGCAAAACGGGGGCTACGAGCAGTACTTC
many	TRBV2	NA	TRBJ1-3	CASTTSTSGNTIYF	TGTGCCAGCACTACATCCACCTCTGGAAACACCATATATTTT
few	TRBV2	NA	TRBJ1-2	CASTWEDQVVDYGYTF	TGTGCCAGCACCTGGGAAGATCAGGTGGTGGACTATGGCTACACCTTC
NA	TRBV7-8	NA	TRBJ1-5	CASSLPDNGNQPQHF	TGTGCCAGCAGCTTGCCCGACAATGGCAATCAGCCCCAGCATTTT
few	TRBV12-3/TRBV12-4	NA	TRBJ1-6	CASSPGRINSPLHF	TGTGCCAGCAGTCCGGGACGGATTAATTCACCCCTCCACTTT
few	TRBV19	NA	TRBJ2-7	CASSIKSGERDEQYF	TGTGCCAGTAGTATTAAGTCCGGCGAAAGGGACGAGCAGTACTTC
few	TRBV24-1	NA	TRBJ1-2	CATLGDTGGYTF	TGTGCCACCCTAGGGGACACCGGGGGCTACACCTTC
many	TRBV6-1	TRBD2	TRBJ2-1	CASRKGFSGGLSYNEQFF	TGTGCCAGCAGGAAAGGGTTTAGCGGGGGTCTCTCCTACAATGAGCAGTTCTTC
few	TRBV6-2/TRBV6-3	NA	TRBJ2-6	CASSRPGTSSGANVLTF	TGTGCCAGCAGTCGCCCCGGGACTTCCTCTGGGGCCAACGTCCTGACTTTC
many	TRBV7-3	NA	TRBJ2-3	CASSLSGGPPDGTDTQYF	TGTGCCAGCAGCTTAAGTGGGGGGCCCCCCGATGGCACAGATACGCAGTATTTT
few	TRBV7-8	NA	TRBJ2-3	CASSSQRAPDTQYF	TGTGCCAGCAGCTCCCAGCGGGCGCCAGATACGCAGTATTTT
few	TRBV5-1	TRBD2	TRBJ2-1	CASSQASGALNEQFF	TGCGCCAGCAGCCAGGCCAGCGGGGCCTTAAATGAGCAGTTCTTC
few	TRBV15	TRBD1	TRBJ1-1	CATSREDRVTAFF	TGTGCCACCAGCAGAGAGGACAGGGTGACGGCTTTCTTT
many	TRBV12-3/TRBV12-4	NA	TRBJ2-1	CASSLGDEQFF	TGTGCCAGCAGTTTAGGTGATGAGCAGTTCTTC
NA	TRBV7-9	NA	TRBJ1-2	CASSPLSGVSPYGYTF	TGTGCCAGCAGCCCCCTATCGGGCGTCAGTCCCTATGGCTACACCTTC